The sequence of this T cell receptor beta chain was determined in a study of blood T cells in healthy people across ages. The study's findings and limits: Total diversity from one million sequenced T cells was likely underestimated.

Comment on this clonotype: Its cognate antigen is unknown.

Primed by a sample-barcoded 5' primer and a J-beta primer mix, a second PCR proceeded for roughly 7 to 12 cycles. Template switching added a 12-random-nucleotide identifier to every cDNA molecule. TCRdb re-called the 5' RACE reads through MiXCR, storing one row per CDR3 protein. The sample lists about 1,800,000 distinct CDR3 sequences; roughly 27% were seen once. V lost 5 bases and J lost 7; bases outside the gene matches: 5. Per the germline V gene, CDR1 is SEHNR and CDR2 is FQNEAQ (reference sequence). This CDR3 is built from 13 residues. Sequencing was carried out using blood. The sequence was collected from a woman aged 30 to 39 in good health. The chain combines TRBV7-9 with TRBJ1-2; the match to TRBD1 covers 9 bases. CDR3 region: CASSHGTGFGYTF. In DNA, the CDR3 is TGTGCCAGCAGCCACGGGACAGGGTTTGGCTACACCTTC.